A selection of T cell receptor beta chains follows, all from one sample in a study of T cell repertoires in cytomegalovirus infection. These receptors' targets are unknown. MiXCR, run by TCRdb on the reads, gives a single entry per CDR3 protein. The table includes about 130,000 distinct CDR3 sequences, over 25% detected once. Sequencing used CD8+ T cells from cultured PBMCs, obtained from culture after CMV antigen stimulation. The source of these receptors is a human donor in good health (CMV status not recorded). Some clones in this sample may be carry-over from other donors' samples. CDR3s include the opening cysteine and the closing phenylalanine or tryptophan. Each record gives: clone size, D gene, V gene, J gene, CDR3 protein, CDR3 DNA. A D gene is named only where the DNA matches it firmly. Rows may omit the clone size; those that give it use once, few, many or a size class.

size: few; D: -; V: TRBV11-2; J: TRBJ2-5; CDR3: CASSLDGETQYF; DNA: TGTGCCAGCAGCTTAGACGGGGAGACCCAGTACTTC
size: -; D: TRBD1; V: TRBV12-3/TRBV12-4; J: TRBJ2-7; CDR3: CASSSSGQGWYEQYF; DNA: TGTGCCAGCAGTTCCTCGGGACAGGGGTGGTACGAGCAGTACTTC
size: -; D: -; V: TRBV7-9; J: TRBJ2-7; CDR3: CASSLVGDTYEQYF; DNA: TGTGCCAGCAGCTTAGTAGGGGATACCTACGAGCAGTACTTC
size: few; D: TRBD2; V: TRBV7-2; J: TRBJ2-7; CDR3: CASSSPRTSSGGFYEQYF; DNA: TGTGCCAGCAGCTCACCTAGGACGTCTAGCGGGGGATTTTACGAGCAGTACTTC
size: -; D: -; V: TRBV12-3/TRBV12-4; J: TRBJ2-3; CDR3: CASTRGFTDTQYF; DNA: TGTGCCAGCACCAGGGGTTTCACAGATACGCAGTATTTT
size: -; D: -; V: TRBV6-6; J: TRBJ1-5; CDR3: CASRADPPQHF; DNA: TGTGCCAGCAGAGCTGACCCGCCCCAGCATTTT
size: -; D: -; V: TRBV6-2/TRBV6-3; J: TRBJ1-1; CDR3: CASRLRAGNEAFF; DNA: TGTGCCAGCAGACTCCGGGCTGGCAATGAAGCTTTCTTT
size: many; D: -; V: TRBV5-6; J: TRBJ1-1; CDR3: CASRPMGGYTEAFF; DNA: TGTGCCAGCAGGCCCATGGGGGGCTACACTGAAGCTTTCTTT
size: -; D: -; V: TRBV19; J: TRBJ1-2; CDR3: CASTQGGYGYTF; DNA: TGTGCCAGTACCCAAGGGGGCTATGGCTACACCTTC
size: few; D: -; V: TRBV19; J: TRBJ1-1; CDR3: CASSMPGTEAFF; DNA: TGTGCCAGTAGTATGCCAGGGACTGAAGCTTTCTTT
size: few; D: -; V: TRBV10-3; J: TRBJ1-2; CDR3: CAISGGNVRYGYTF; DNA: TGTGCCATCAGTGGTGGTAACGTTAGGTATGGCTACACCTTC
size: -; D: -; V: TRBV11-1; J: TRBJ2-7; CDR3: CASTGESLYEQYF; DNA: TGTGCCAGTACAGGAGAGTCCCTTTACGAGCAGTACTTC
size: -; D: -; V: TRBV27; J: TRBJ1-2; CDR3: CASSPFGGDYGYTF; DNA: TGTGCCAGCAGTCCGTTCGGGGGCGACTATGGCTACACCTTC
size: few; D: -; V: TRBV5-4; J: TRBJ2-1; CDR3: CASSIDRNEQFF; DNA: TGTGCCAGCAGCATCGATCGTAATGAGCAGTTCTTC
size: -; D: -; V: TRBV19; J: TRBJ1-3; CDR3: CASSTGRNSGNTIYF; DNA: TGTGCCAGTAGTACGGGACGGAACTCTGGAAACACCATATATTTT
size: -; D: -; V: TRBV6-6; J: TRBJ1-1; CDR3: CASSYSGSPMNTEAFF; DNA: TGTGCCAGCAGTTACTCAGGCAGTCCCATGAACACTGAAGCTTTCTTT
size: many; D: TRBD2; V: TRBV4-1; J: TRBJ2-1; CDR3: CASSQLAGGRNEQFF; DNA: TGCGCCAGCAGCCAACTAGCGGGGGGCCGTAATGAGCAGTTCTTC
size: -; D: TRBD1; V: TRBV12-3/TRBV12-4; J: TRBJ2-7; CDR3: CASRFGTESSYEQYF; DNA: TGTGCCAGCAGATTCGGGACAGAGAGCTCCTACGAGCAGTACTTC
size: -; D: TRBD1; V: TRBV29-1; J: TRBJ1-1; CDR3: CSVDRTGGNTEAFF; DNA: TGCAGCGTTGATAGGACAGGGGGCAACACTGAAGCTTTCTTT
size: -; D: TRBD2; V: TRBV23-1; J: TRBJ2-3; CDR3: CANLSRGAADTQYF; DNA: TGCGCCAACCTCTCGCGGGGGGCGGCAGATACGCAGTATTTT
size: -; D: -; V: TRBV19; J: TRBJ1-2; CDR3: CASSIYPATNYGYTF; DNA: TGTGCCAGTAGTATATATCCGGCTACGAACTATGGCTACACCTTC
size: many; D: TRBD2; V: TRBV7-2; J: TRBJ2-7; CDR3: CASSPGPGTRAYEQYF; DNA: TGTGCCAGCAGCCCCGGTCCCGGGACTAGGGCGTACGAGCAGTACTTC
size: few; D: TRBD2; V: TRBV27; J: TRBJ2-3; CDR3: CAQRDTDTQYF; DNA: TGTGCCCAGCGGGACACAGATACGCAGTATTTT
size: -; D: TRBD1; V: TRBV2; J: TRBJ1-3; CDR3: CASSLTDREYGNTIYF; DNA: TGTGCCAGCAGCTTGACGGACAGGGAATATGGAAACACCATATATTTT
size: -; D: TRBD1; V: TRBV6-1; J: TRBJ2-2; CDR3: CASNMGQSGGELFF; DNA: TGTGCCAGCAACATGGGACAGTCGGGCGGGGAGCTGTTTTTT
size: -; D: -; V: TRBV27; J: TRBJ2-3; CDR3: CASSQGGFPDTQYF; DNA: TGTGCCAGCAGCCAAGGGGGATTCCCCGATACGCAGTATTTT
size: many; D: -; V: TRBV12-3/TRBV12-4; J: TRBJ1-1; CDR3: CASSRGLTEAFF; DNA: TGTGCCAGCAGTCGAGGGCTCACTGAAGCTTTCTTT
size: -; D: TRBD1; V: TRBV6-8; J: TRBJ1-1; CDR3: CASSYEQGWTEAFF; DNA: TGTGCCAGCAGTTACGAACAGGGGTGGACTGAAGCTTTCTTT
size: -; D: -; V: TRBV19; J: TRBJ2-4; CDR3: CASSIRAYKNIQYF; DNA: TGTGCCAGTAGTATACGGGCTTACAAAAACATTCAGTACTTC
size: few; D: -; V: TRBV19; J: TRBJ2-7; CDR3: CASSATLQGYSYEQYF; DNA: TGTGCCAGTAGTGCGACACTTCAGGGGTACTCCTACGAGCAGTACTTC
size: -; D: -; V: TRBV5-4; J: TRBJ2-2; CDR3: CASSLGRGELFF; DNA: TGTGCCAGCAGCTTAGGACGCGGGGAGCTGTTTTTT
size: -; D: -; V: TRBV6-6; J: TRBJ1-1; CDR3: CASSYGSGTEAFF; DNA: TGTGCCAGCAGTTACGGGTCGGGCACTGAAGCTTTCTTT
size: -; D: -; V: TRBV3-1; J: TRBJ1-5; CDR3: CASSQEGQPQHF; DNA: TGTGCCAGCAGCCAAGAGGGGCAGCCCCAGCATTTT
size: many; D: TRBD1; V: TRBV7-9; J: TRBJ2-7; CDR3: CASSHRGTYEQYF; DNA: TGTGCCAGCAGCCACAGGGGAACCTACGAGCAGTACTTC
size: many; D: -; V: TRBV27; J: TRBJ1-1; CDR3: CASSLSKGGTEAFF; DNA: TGTGCCAGCAGTTTATCGAAGGGAGGCACTGAAGCTTTCTTT
size: -; D: -; V: TRBV2; J: TRBJ1-1; CDR3: CASSEGRGGTEAFF; DNA: TGTGCCAGCAGTGAAGGTCGGGGGGGCACTGAAGCTTTCTTT